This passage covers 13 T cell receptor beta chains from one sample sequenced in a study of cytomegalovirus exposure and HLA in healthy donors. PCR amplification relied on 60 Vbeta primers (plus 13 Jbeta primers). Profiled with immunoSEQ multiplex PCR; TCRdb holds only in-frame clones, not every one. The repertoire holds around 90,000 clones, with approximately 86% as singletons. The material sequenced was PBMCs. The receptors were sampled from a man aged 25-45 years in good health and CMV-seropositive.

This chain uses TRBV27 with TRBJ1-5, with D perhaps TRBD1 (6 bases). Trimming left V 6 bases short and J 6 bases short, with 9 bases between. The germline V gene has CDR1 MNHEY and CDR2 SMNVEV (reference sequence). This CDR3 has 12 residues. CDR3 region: CASRQGSQPQHF. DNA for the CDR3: TGTGCCAGCAGGCAGGGGAGTCAGCCCCAGCATTTT.

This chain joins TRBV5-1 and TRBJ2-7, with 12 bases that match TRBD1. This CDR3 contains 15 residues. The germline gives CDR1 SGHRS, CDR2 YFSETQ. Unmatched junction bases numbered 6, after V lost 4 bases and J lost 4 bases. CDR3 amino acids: CASSPGQGADYEQYF. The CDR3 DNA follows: TGCGCCAGCAGCCCGGGACAGGGGGCCGATTACGAGCAGTACTTC.

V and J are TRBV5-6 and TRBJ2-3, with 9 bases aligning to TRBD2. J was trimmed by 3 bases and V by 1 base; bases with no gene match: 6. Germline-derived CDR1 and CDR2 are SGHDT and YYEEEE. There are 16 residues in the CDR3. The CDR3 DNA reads TGTGCCAGCAGCTTGATGGCGGGAGGGCGGACAGATACGCAGTATTTT. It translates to CASSLMAGGRTDTQYF.

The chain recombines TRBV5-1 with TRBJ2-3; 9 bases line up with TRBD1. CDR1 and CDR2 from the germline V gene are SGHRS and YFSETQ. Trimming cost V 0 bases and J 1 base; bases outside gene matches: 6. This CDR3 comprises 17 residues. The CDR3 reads CASSLVRTGEGTDTQYF. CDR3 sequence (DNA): TGCGCCAGCAGCTTGGTCAGGACAGGGGAGGGCACAGATACGCAGTATTTT.

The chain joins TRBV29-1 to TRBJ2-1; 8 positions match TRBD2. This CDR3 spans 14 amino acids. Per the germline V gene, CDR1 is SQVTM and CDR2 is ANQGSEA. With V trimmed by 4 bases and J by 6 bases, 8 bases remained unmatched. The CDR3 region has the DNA TGCAGCGTTGCAAAGCGGGGGACCTCCAATGAGCAGTTCTTC. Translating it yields CSVAKRGTSNEQFF.

The CDR3 nucleotides read TGTGCCAGCAGCTTGCGGTCCGGCTATGGCTACACCTTC. Amino acids: CASSLRSGYGYTF. This chain joins TRBV7-9 and TRBJ1-2; no firm D call. Germline V gene lookup returns CDR1 SEHNR and CDR2 FQNEAQ (reference sequence). V was shortened by 3 bases and J by 4 bases, with 9 bases between the two germline ends. CDR3 size: 13 residues. The full variable domain, its missing parts supplied by reference TRBV7-9 and TRBJ1-2, is DTGVSQNPRHKITKRGQNVTFRCDPISEHNRLYWYRQTLGQGPEFLTYFQNEAQLEKSRLLSDRFSAERPKGSFSTLEIQRTEQGDSAMYLCASSLRSGYGYTFGSGTRLTVV.

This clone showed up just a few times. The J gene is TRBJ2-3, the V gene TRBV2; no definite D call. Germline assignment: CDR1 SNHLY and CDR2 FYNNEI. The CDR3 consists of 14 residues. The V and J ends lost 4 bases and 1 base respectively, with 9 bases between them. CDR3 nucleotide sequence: TGTGCCAGCAGTGCGTTAGTCCGCACAGATACGCAGTATTTT. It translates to CASSALVRTDTQYF.

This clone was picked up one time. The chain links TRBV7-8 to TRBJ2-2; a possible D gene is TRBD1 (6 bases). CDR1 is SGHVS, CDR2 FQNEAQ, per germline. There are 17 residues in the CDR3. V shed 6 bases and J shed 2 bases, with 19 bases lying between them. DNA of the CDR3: TGTGCCAGCAGACGACTCGGGACACTAAATAACACCGGGGAGCTGTTTTTT. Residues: CASRRLGTLNNTGELFF.

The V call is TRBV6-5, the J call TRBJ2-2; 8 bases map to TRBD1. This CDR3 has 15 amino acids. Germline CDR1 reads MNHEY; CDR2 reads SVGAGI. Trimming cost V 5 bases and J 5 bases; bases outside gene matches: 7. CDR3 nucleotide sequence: TGTGCCAGCAGTAGGGGACAGGCGGGAACCGGGGAGCTGTTTTTT. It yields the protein CASSRGQAGTGELFF.

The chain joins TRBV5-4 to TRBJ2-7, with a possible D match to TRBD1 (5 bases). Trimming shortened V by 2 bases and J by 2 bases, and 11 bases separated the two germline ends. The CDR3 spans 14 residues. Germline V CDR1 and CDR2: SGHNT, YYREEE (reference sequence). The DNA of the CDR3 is TGTGCCAGCAGCTTAAGCTCAGGGCCCTACGAGCAGTACTTC. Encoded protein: CASSLSSGPYEQYF.

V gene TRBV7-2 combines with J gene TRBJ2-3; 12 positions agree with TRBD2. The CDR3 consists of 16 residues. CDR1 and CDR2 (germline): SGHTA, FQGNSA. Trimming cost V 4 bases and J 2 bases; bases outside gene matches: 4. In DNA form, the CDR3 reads TGTGCCAGCAGCTCGGGACTAGCGGGTCTCACAGATACGCAGTATTTT. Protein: CASSSGLAGLTDTQYF.

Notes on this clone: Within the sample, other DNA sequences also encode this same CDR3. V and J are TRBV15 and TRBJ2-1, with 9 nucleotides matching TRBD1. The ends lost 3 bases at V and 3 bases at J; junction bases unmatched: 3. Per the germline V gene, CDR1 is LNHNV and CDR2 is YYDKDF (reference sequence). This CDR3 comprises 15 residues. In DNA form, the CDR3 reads TGTGCCACCAGCAGTCCGGGACAGGGCTACAATGAGCAGTTCTTC. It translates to CATSSPGQGYNEQFF.

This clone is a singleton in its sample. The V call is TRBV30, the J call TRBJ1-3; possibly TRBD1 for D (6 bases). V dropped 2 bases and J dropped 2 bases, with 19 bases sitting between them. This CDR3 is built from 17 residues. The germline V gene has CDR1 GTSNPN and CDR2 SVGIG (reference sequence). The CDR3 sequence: CAWSTLRGRRPGNTIYF. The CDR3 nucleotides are TGTGCCTGGAGTACCCTCAGGGGACGCCGACCTGGAAACACCATATATTTT.